This T cell receptor (beta chain) was found in a study of blood T cell repertoires in COVID-19. As for the study in general: The United States, Italy and Spain provided the acute and convalescent COVID-19 samples. Sources were T cells, B-cell-depleted T cells, or PBMCs; the material itself was cDNA or gDNA.

As handled by the study authors: Estimation of nucleated cell counts was performed using reference gene primer amplification. Profiling relied on immunoSEQ multiplex PCR, and the TCRdb table lists in-frame clones only, not all of them. V and J calls and clone size are copied from that table; D and trimming were computed from the DNA. The data contain about 52,000 clones, roughly 89% of them singletons. CDR3 length: 16 amino acids. CDR1 is MNHEY and CDR2 is SVGAGI in the germline V gene. V lost 0 bases, J lost 7 bases, and 19 bases lay in between. The specimen was peripheral blood. The chain uses TRBV6-5 and TRBJ2-7, with a possible D match to TRBD2 (6 bases). The TCR sequence derives from a man at least 80 years old with active or convalescent COVID-19. CDR3 loop: CASSYSKKDYPWEQYF. The CDR3 DNA sequence: TGTGCCAGCAGTTACTCGAAAAAGGACTACCCCTGGGAGCAGTACTTC.